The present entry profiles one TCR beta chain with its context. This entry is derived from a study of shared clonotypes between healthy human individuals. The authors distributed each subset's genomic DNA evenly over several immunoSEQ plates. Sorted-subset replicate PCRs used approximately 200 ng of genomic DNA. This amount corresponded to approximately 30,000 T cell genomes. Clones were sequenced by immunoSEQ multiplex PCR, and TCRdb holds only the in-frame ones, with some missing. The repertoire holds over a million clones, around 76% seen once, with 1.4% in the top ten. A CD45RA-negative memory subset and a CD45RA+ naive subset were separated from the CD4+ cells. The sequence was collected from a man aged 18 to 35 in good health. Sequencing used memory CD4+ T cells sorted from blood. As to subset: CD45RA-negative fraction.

The CDR3 region is CAWSTTSQGGEQYF. The CDR3 DNA is TGTGCCTGGAGTACCACCTCCCAGGGAGGCGAGCAGTACTTC. The rearrangement joins TRBV30 to TRBJ2-7, with a possible D match to TRBD2 (6 bases). V was cut by 2 bases and J by 6 bases, with 17 bases left in between. CDR3 length equals 14 residues. Germline lookup yields CDR1 GTSNPN and CDR2 SVGIG (reference sequence).